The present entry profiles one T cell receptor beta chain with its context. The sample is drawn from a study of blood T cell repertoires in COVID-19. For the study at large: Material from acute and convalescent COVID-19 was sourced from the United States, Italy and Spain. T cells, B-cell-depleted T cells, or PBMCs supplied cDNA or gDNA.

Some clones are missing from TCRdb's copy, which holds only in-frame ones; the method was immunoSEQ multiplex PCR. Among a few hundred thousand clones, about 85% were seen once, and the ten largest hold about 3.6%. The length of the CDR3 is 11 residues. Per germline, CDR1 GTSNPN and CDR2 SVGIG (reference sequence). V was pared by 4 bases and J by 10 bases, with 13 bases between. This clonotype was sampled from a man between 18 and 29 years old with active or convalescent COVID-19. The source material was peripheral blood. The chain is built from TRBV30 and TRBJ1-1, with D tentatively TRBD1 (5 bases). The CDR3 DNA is TGTGCCTGGATAACATCGGGGGGAGCTTTCTTT. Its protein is CAWITSGGAFF.